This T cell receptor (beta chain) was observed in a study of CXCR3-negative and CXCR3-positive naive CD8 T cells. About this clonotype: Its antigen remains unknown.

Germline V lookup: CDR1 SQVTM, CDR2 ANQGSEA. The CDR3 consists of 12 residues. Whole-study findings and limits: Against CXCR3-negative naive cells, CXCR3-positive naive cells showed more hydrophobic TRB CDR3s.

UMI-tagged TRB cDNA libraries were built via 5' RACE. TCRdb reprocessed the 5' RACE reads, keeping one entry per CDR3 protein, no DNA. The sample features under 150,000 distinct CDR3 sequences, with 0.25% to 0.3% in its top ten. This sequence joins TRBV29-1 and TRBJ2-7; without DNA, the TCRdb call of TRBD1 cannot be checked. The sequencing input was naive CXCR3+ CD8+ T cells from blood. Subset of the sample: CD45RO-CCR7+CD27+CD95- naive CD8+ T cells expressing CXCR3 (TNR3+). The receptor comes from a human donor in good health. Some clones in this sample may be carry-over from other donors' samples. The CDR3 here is CSVPTGPYEQYF.